Here is one T cell receptor (beta chain) with its context. This clonotype was seen more than once but under ten times. Its antigen is unknown. No much larger clone is present one base from it, and per-base qualities are unavailable. Reading the label with the study, this specimen's time point is: second blood draw from one MS patient after hematopoietic stem cell transplantation. To demonstrate the VDJtools post-analysis software, TCR beta repertoires were profiled from the peripheral blood of about a dozen young patients with multiple sclerosis. Multiple sclerosis patients were children and adolescents aged about 6 to 16 years. The source of the sample is a study of post-analysis software for immune sequencing data (dated by TCRdb to the mid-2010s). In terms of the full investigation: Relapsing-remitting, secondary progressive and progressive-relapsing multiple sclerosis were recorded as disease courses, and subtype annotation was lacking for some patients. The multiple sclerosis patient repertoires were compared with more than 9 previously published healthy control repertoires from donors aged about 6 to 26 years. A subset of samples was prepared in parallel using single-end sample barcoding, then pooled and co-amplified after Illumina adapter ligation. Overall study outcomes, separate from this receptor: Multiple sclerosis patients had significantly lower normalized Chao1 diversity than controls, a result that suggests substantial peripheral T-cell clonal expansion. Patients showed significantly higher frequencies than controls for a handful of TRBV segments, among them TRBV5-6, TRBV5-1 and TRBV20-1. The multiple sclerosis patient group was slightly younger than the control group. Direct clustering with F measure revealed strong co-clustering of samples prepared in the same batch, which led to a batch-effect correction.

V is reduced by 5 bases and J by 5 bases, leaving a spacing of 10 bases between them. The CDR3 numbers 12 residues from cysteine through phenylalanine. Here the CDR3 DNA is all that survives: 36 bases in frame from base 1. Based on the germline V gene, the CDR1 and CDR2 sequences are MDHEN and SYDVKM. The library was generated by PCR. For sequencing, an Illumina HiSeq 2500 was employed. To reduce PCR and sequencing biases, unique molecular identifiers were built into the TCR beta cDNA libraries. Some 500,000 cDNA molecules were obtained for every 1 to 10 million input T cells, so each molecule roughly corresponded to one T cell. The patient libraries were prepared and sequenced using the same protocol as the earlier healthy control dataset. Samples belonging to the same batch were prepared together, multiplexed and sequenced on a shared HiSeq lane. The study's own analysis went as follows. Raw barcoded reads were processed with MIGEC, and single-read molecular identifier groups were discarded before consensus assembly and CDR3 extraction. Clonotype tables were post-analysed with VDJtools, and diversity was normalized by down-sampling all datasets to the smallest sample size. In repertoire overlap clustering, CDR3 amino acid sequences, but not nucleotide sequences, were matched to correct batch-related cross-sample contamination. Using fastp trimming at Q25 and MiXCR clonotype assembly, TCRdb reanalyzed the public sequencing data and kept in-frame beta chains. Rows with a matching CDR3 protein are joined into one entry that keeps the most common DNA and genes. V and J calls and clone size were set by TCRdb, not the authors. The table for this sample lists 150,000 to 200,000 distinct CDR3 sequences; 30% to 45% of them were counted only once. The biggest ten clones account for over 25% of the sample.

The source of this sequence is a girl aged 10-17 years with multiple sclerosis. Donor details come from another sample of the same person, matched by shared clones. Here the chain combines TRBV28 and TRBJ2-7; TRBD1 is a weak D gene call, 6 bases matching. This specimen was blood, taken after autologous hematopoietic stem cell transplantation. The DNA sequence is TGTGCCAGCAGTACTTACAGGGACGAGCAGTACTTC. This is translated as CASSTYRDEQYF. Full variable domain (CDR3 extended with the reference TRBV28 and TRBJ2-7 proteins): DVKVTQSSRYLVKRTGEKVFLECVQDMDHENMFWYRQDPGLGLRLIYFSYDVKMKEKGDIPEGYSVSREKKERFSLILESASTNQTSMYLCASSTYRDEQYFGPGTRLTVT.